These 31 T cell receptor beta chains originate from one sample sequenced in a study of blood T cell repertoires in COVID-19. Clones were read by immunoSEQ multiplex PCR, and TCRdb kept only the in-frame ones, dropping some. The repertoire holds some 190,000 clones, with roughly 89% as singletons. Source material: PBMCs or T cells enriched from blood (not recorded which). These receptors came from a woman in her 30s who had been exposed to COVID-19.

The V and J genes are TRBV19 and TRBJ1-6; possibly TRBD1 for D (5 bases). Germline lookup yields CDR1 LNHDA and CDR2 SQIVND (reference sequence). The V and J ends lost 5 bases and 2 bases respectively, with 10 bases between them. The length of the CDR3 is 15 residues. The CDR3 DNA reads as TGTGCCAGTAGTTTTGGGGCGGCCTATAATTCACCCCTCCACTTT. Translation gives CASSFGAAYNSPLHF.

The V gene is TRBV5-8, the J gene TRBJ2-4, with 7 nucleotides matching TRBD1. Germline V gene data show CDR1 as SGHTS and CDR2 as YDEGEE. The CDR3 totals 15 residues. Trimming removed 0 bases from V and 9 bases from J; junction bases left unmatched: 9. The CDR3 reads CASSLVGRGRGIQYF. CDR3 bases: TGTGCCAGCAGCTTGGTCGGAAGGGGGCGAGGCATTCAGTACTTC.

The genes are TRBV9 and TRBJ2-1, with 14 bases identical to TRBD2. Germline V lookup: CDR1 SGDLS, CDR2 YYNGEE. The CDR3 spans 18 residues. V shed 0 bases and J 5 bases; nucleotides not matched to a gene: 7. Written as DNA, the CDR3 is TGTGCCAGCAGCGTAGCCTTACTGGGACTAGCGGGGGACAATGAGCAGTTCTTC. Amino acid sequence: CASSVALLGLAGDNEQFF. Full variable domain (remainder filled in from reference TRBV9 and TRBJ2-1): DSGVTQTPKHLITATGQRVTLRCSPRSGDLSVYWYQQSLDQGLQFLIQYYNGEERAKGNILERFSAQQFPDLHSELNLSSLELGDSALYFCASSVALLGLAGDNEQFFGPGTRLTVL.

The rearrangement uses TRBV9 and TRBJ2-2; the match to TRBD2 covers 9 bases. The V and J ends lost 0 bases and 4 bases, in that order; junction bases with no gene match: 4. CDR3 length: 16 amino acids. CDR1 SGDLS and CDR2 YYNGEE come from the germline V gene. The CDR3: CASSVVGSGGTGELFF. CDR3 bases: TGTGCCAGCAGCGTAGTTGGTAGCGGGGGCACCGGGGAGCTGTTTTTT.

The chain carries TRBV6-1 and TRBJ2-7; D may be TRBD1 (6 bases). The germline V gene has CDR1 MNHNS and CDR2 SASEGT. This CDR3 has 12 amino acids. The V and J ends lost 3 bases and 7 bases respectively, with 10 bases between them. CDR3 sequence (DNA): TGTGCCAGCAGTGATGGGACACAGGAGCAGTACTTC. Amino acid sequence: CASSDGTQEQYF.

This chain connects TRBV9 to TRBJ2-2, with 8 bases fitting TRBD2. Unmatched junction bases numbered 6, after V lost 1 base and J lost 4 bases. The CDR3 consists of 16 residues. Germline CDR1 and CDR2: SGDLS and YYNGEE. This CDR3 reads CASSVPHSGSTGELFF. The CDR3 DNA reads as TGTGCCAGCAGCGTACCCCACAGCGGGAGCACCGGGGAGCTGTTTTTT.

The chain links TRBV6-5 to TRBJ1-2; TRBD1 matches at 7 bases. CDR3 length equals 14 residues. Losses at the gene ends were 0 bases for V and 6 bases for J; bases not matched to a gene: 4. The V gene's germline CDR1 is MNHEY and CDR2 SVGAGI. CDR3 protein: CASSYSTGINGYTF. The CDR3 DNA sequence: TGTGCCAGCAGTTACTCGACAGGGATAAATGGCTACACCTTC.

V gene TRBV25-1 combines with J gene TRBJ2-5, with D possibly matching TRBD2 (6 bases). Trimming removed 1 base from V and 2 bases from J, with 20 bases in between. The CDR3 covers 18 residues. Looked up from germline, CDR1 is MGHDK and CDR2 is SYGVNS. CDR3 loop: CASSEFNFGGVGQETQYF. CDR3 DNA: TGTGCCAGCAGTGAATTTAATTTCGGCGGGGTGGGTCAAGAGACCCAGTACTTC.

The chain joins TRBV27 to TRBJ1-1, with D unclear. The CDR3 length is 13 residues. The germline V gene has CDR1 MNHEY and CDR2 SMNVEV (reference sequence). V shed 1 base and J shed 1 base, with 4 bases lying between them. In nucleotides, the CDR3 is TGTGCCAGCAGTTTATACAGGAACACTGAAGCTTTCTTT. This gives the protein CASSLYRNTEAFF.

V gene TRBV6-6 combines with J gene TRBJ2-1; D possibly corresponds to TRBD2 (5 bases). CDR3 size: 12 residues. Trimming removed 0 bases at V and 12 bases at J, with 9 bases between. Germline V CDR1 and CDR2: MNHNY, SVGAGI (reference sequence). The CDR3 loop reads CASSYSAGGQFF. CDR3 coding DNA: TGTGCCAGCAGTTACTCGGCGGGCGGGCAGTTCTTC.

The chain couples TRBV24-1 to TRBJ2-1, with 12 bases lining up with TRBD2. The ends lost 7 bases at V and 4 bases at J; junction bases unmatched: 10. Germline lookup yields CDR1 KGHDR and CDR2 SFDVKD. This CDR3 comprises 17 residues. The CDR3 bases are TGTGCCACCAGACCGAGATCCCTAGCGGGGGGGTACAATGAGCAGTTCTTC. This encodes CATRPRSLAGGYNEQFF.

In DNA form, the CDR3 reads TGCGCCAGCAGTGACAGGTTTTTGGGCACAGATACGCAGTATTTT. It translates to CASSDRFLGTDTQYF. The V call is TRBV4-1, the J call TRBJ2-3; a weak D match, TRBD1 (6 bases). Germline V gene lookup returns CDR1 MGHRA and CDR2 YSYEKL. V dropped 6 bases and J dropped 1 base, with 14 bases sitting between them. This CDR3 contains 15 residues.

This clone was counted between two and nine times. The chain has TRBV7-9 and TRBJ1-2; TRBD1 is a possible D gene (5 bases). V lost 1 base and J lost 7, with 13 bases in between. Germline CDR1 reads SEHNR; CDR2 reads FQNEAQ (reference sequence). The CDR3 has 14 amino acids. The CDR3 region is CASSLGSGSGGYTF. The CDR3 bases are TGTGCCAGCAGCTTAGGTTCAGGGTCTGGTGGCTACACCTTC.

The V call is TRBV12-5, the J call TRBJ1-3; D unclear. The CDR3 runs to 14 residues. The germline CDR1 and CDR2 sequences are LGHNT and FRNRAP. Deletions cut 7 bases from V and 0 bases from J, with 10 bases between. The CDR3 region has the DNA TGTGCTAGTGAGAGGGCCTTCTCTGGAAACACCATATATTTT. Protein product: CASERAFSGNTIYF.

The gene calls are TRBV5-1 and TRBJ1-1; 9 bases match TRBD1. The germline gives CDR1 SGHRS, CDR2 YFSETQ. The junction had 5 bases not matched to a gene; V was cut back by 2 bases and J by 6 bases. The CDR3 has 14 residues. CDR3 region: CASSFGQGYAEAFF. For the CDR3, the DNA is TGCGCCAGCAGCTTCGGACAGGGGTACGCTGAAGCTTTCTTT.

This clone was observed once. The CDR3 bases are TGTGCCAGCAGCCGCGACAGGGGGCTCTTAGATGAGCAGTTCTTC. Its translation: CASSRDRGLLDEQFF. This chain uses TRBV7-3 with TRBJ2-1, with TRBD1 matching 10 bases. CDR1 and CDR2 (germline): SGHTA, FQGTGA. The CDR3 totals 15 residues. The trim removed 5 bases at V and 8 bases at J, leaving 9 bases unmatched. Full variable domain (outside the CDR3, taken from reference TRBV7-3 and TRBJ2-1): GAGVSQTPSNKVTEKGKYVELRCDPISGHTALYWYRQSLGQGPEFLIYFQGTGAADDSGLPNDRFFAVRPEGSVSTLKIQRTERGDSAVYLCASSRDRGLLDEQFFGPGTRLTVL.

The chain has TRBV20-1 and TRBJ2-1; possibly TRBD2 for D (6 bases). This CDR3 comprises 11 residues. V lost 3 bases to trimming and J lost 10 bases, with 10 bases between them. Germline V gives CDR1 DFQATT, CDR2 SNEGSKA (reference sequence). In nucleotides, the CDR3 is TGCAGTGCTAGTGGCGGGGTGGAGCAGTTCTTC. It encodes CSASGGVEQFF.

This clone was seen only a few times. The gene calls are TRBV7-9 and TRBJ1-5, with a weak D call TRBD1 (5 bases). Looked up from germline, CDR1 is SEHNR and CDR2 is FQNEAQ (reference sequence). This CDR3 comprises 16 residues. The V end lost 0 bases, the J end lost 0 bases, and 9 bases lay between the germline ends. The CDR3 coding sequence is TGTGCCAGCAGCTTAGCGACAGCGTATAGCAATCAGCCCCAGCATTTT. Encoded protein: CASSLATAYSNQPQHF.

The CDR3 sequence: CASSLEEQGYHTEAFF. The CDR3 coding sequence is TGCGCCAGCAGCTTGGAAGAACAGGGATATCACACTGAAGCTTTCTTT. The gene calls are TRBV5-1 and TRBJ1-1, with a possible D match to TRBD1 (6 bases). V was shortened by 0 bases and J by 3 bases, with 15 bases between the two germline ends. The CDR3 contains 16 residues. Germline loops: CDR1 SGHRS, CDR2 YFSETQ.

This clone turned up a few times. The chain couples TRBV9 to TRBJ1-6; TRBD1 agrees at 11 bases. Trimming took 4 bases from V and 10 from J; bases not matched to a gene: 10. Germline-derived CDR1 and CDR2 are SGDLS and YYNGEE. The CDR3 spans 16 residues. The CDR3 region is CASSIRPGQGGSPLHF. The CDR3 nucleotides read TGTGCCAGCAGCATCCGGCCGGGACAGGGGGGCTCACCCCTCCACTTT.

The chain couples TRBV9 to TRBJ2-7; the match to TRBD1 covers 8 bases. V lost 4 bases and J lost 2; bases outside the gene matches: 5. Per germline, CDR1 SGDLS and CDR2 YYNGEE. This CDR3 contains 14 residues. CDR3 sequence (DNA): TGTGCCAGCAGCCCTGGGGACAGGCCCTACGAGCAGTACTTC. This encodes CASSPGDRPYEQYF.

The V and J genes are TRBV9 and TRBJ2-5; TRBD2 matches 9 bases. V gave up 0 bases and J gave up 4 bases; unmatched junction bases: 7. Germline CDR1 and CDR2: SGDLS and YYNGEE. The CDR3 length is 16 residues. CDR3 residues: CASSVAPRGGVETQYF. The CDR3 DNA follows: TGTGCCAGCAGCGTAGCCCCGCGGGGGGGCGTAGAGACCCAGTACTTC.

The CDR3 bases are TGTGCCAGCAGTGAATTAAGTGTAGAGGGTTCGGAAAAACTGTTTTTT. It is translated as CASSELSVEGSEKLFF. V usage is TRBV25-1 and J usage is TRBJ1-4; no reliable D call. CDR3 length: 16 residues. Per germline, CDR1 MGHDK and CDR2 SYGVNS. The V gene lost 1 base and the J gene lost 8 bases, with 17 bases spanning the gap.

The chain links TRBV5-1 to TRBJ1-2; no definite D call. V lost 1 base, J lost 6 bases, and 16 bases lay in between. Germline CDR1 and CDR2: SGHRS and YFSETQ. This CDR3 has 15 amino acids. The CDR3 nucleotides read TGCGCCAGCAGCTTGTCGAGCAGGCTACTGGATGGCTACACCTTC. Translating gives CASSLSSRLLDGYTF.

The J gene is TRBJ1-2, the V gene TRBV6-1; D ambiguous. Germline values: CDR1 MNHNS, CDR2 SASEGT. V was pared by 3 bases and J by 4 bases, with 9 bases between. The CDR3 loop spans 13 amino acids. This chain's CDR3 is CASSDMAAYGYTF. Here the CDR3 DNA reads TGTGCCAGCAGTGATATGGCGGCCTATGGCTACACCTTC.

The genes are TRBV6-5 and TRBJ1-4; D unclear. The germline CDR1 and CDR2 sequences are MNHEY and SVGAGI. The length of the CDR3 is 14 residues. Trimming took 6 bases from V and 5 from J, leaving 13 bases between them. The CDR3 nucleotides are TGTGCCAGCAGCCCAGTGATGCGGAATGAAAAACTGTTTTTT. It encodes CASSPVMRNEKLFF.

J is TRBJ2-5 and V is TRBV9; D is possibly TRBD2 (5 bases). Germline CDR1 SGDLS, CDR2 YYNGEE. The CDR3 contains 16 residues. Trimming took 0 bases from V and 7 from J, leaving 19 bases between them. CDR3 coding DNA: TGTGCCAGCAGCGTAGCACGGACTGCGCTACTCGGGACCCAGTACTTC. It specifies CASSVARTALLGTQYF.

The chain is built from TRBV2 and TRBJ2-2; a possible D gene is TRBD1 (6 bases). The CDR3 spans 15 residues. CDR1 SNHLY and CDR2 FYNNEI come from the germline V gene. V dropped 6 bases and J dropped 0 bases, with 11 bases sitting between them. As DNA, the CDR3 is TGTGCCAGCAGCCGGGGACATCCGAACACCGGGGAGCTGTTTTTT. Translated, it gives CASSRGHPNTGELFF.

The V and J genes are TRBV3-1 (or the pseudogene TRBV3-2) and TRBJ2-7; D possibly corresponds to TRBD2 (6 bases). V was pared by 4 bases and J by 5 bases, with 15 bases between. The CDR3 loop spans 14 amino acids. The germline V gene encodes CDR1 LGHDT and CDR2 YNNKEL (reference sequence). The CDR3 sequence is CASSPRGWRDEQYF. In DNA, the CDR3 is TGTGCCAGCAGCCCACGGGGGTGGAGGGACGAGCAGTACTTC.

The CDR3 protein is CASSAQRSGNQPQHF. The CDR3 region has the DNA TGTGCCAGTAGTGCACAGCGGTCGGGCAATCAGCCCCAGCATTTT. The genes are TRBV19 and TRBJ1-5; D gene ambiguous. This CDR3 contains 15 residues. The V gene's germline CDR1 is LNHDA and CDR2 SQIVND (reference sequence). Trimming cost V 5 bases and J 2 bases, with 13 bases left between them.

The chain joins TRBV10-3 to TRBJ2-7, with D possibly TRBD2 on 6 matching bases. Germline CDR1 and CDR2: ENHRY and SYGVKD. V was cut by 0 bases and J by 2 bases, with 14 bases left in between. This CDR3 region has 16 residues. The DNA for the CDR3 is TGTGCCATCAGTGAGTCGATGGAGGGAATGACCTACGAGCAGTACTTC. This translates into CAISESMEGMTYEQYF.